The 13 T cell receptor beta chains reported below all come from one sample, sequenced in a study of shared clonotypes between healthy human individuals. The data were produced by immunoSEQ multiplex PCR, yet TCRdb's version contains in-frame clones alone and is incomplete. The table includes 1,500,000 or so clones, around 98.5% detected once. Sequencing used naive CD4+ T cells sorted from blood. Sample subset: CD45RA+ positively selected. These receptors were taken from a man aged 25-45 years in good health.

This clone appeared a single time. J is TRBJ2-1 and V is TRBV2, with 11 bases lining up with TRBD2. The CDR3 is 13 amino acids. With V trimmed by 7 bases and J by 7 bases, 3 bases remained unmatched. CDR1 and CDR2 (germline): SNHLY, FYNNEI. CDR3 sequence: CASMGLADNEQFF. Written as DNA, the CDR3 is TGTGCCAGCATGGGACTAGCGGATAATGAGCAGTTCTTC.

The chain employs TRBV5-1 and TRBJ2-7, with a weak D call TRBD1 (5 bases). V shed 4 bases and J shed 0 bases, with 17 bases lying between them. Germline V gene data show CDR1 as SGHRS and CDR2 as YFSETQ. The CDR3 is made up of 16 amino acids. The CDR3 coding sequence is TGCGCCAGCAGCACCAGGGTCGACAGCCCCTCCTACGAGCAGTACTTC. As protein: CASSTRVDSPSYEQYF.

This rearrangement joins TRBV7-9 to TRBJ1-1; perhaps TRBD1 as D (5 bases). V was shortened by 5 bases and J by 8 bases, with 12 bases between the two germline ends. CDR1 is SEHNR and CDR2 is FQNEAQ in the germline V gene (reference sequence). CDR3 length: 12 amino acids. CDR3 in amino acids: CASSPWGNEAFF. Here the CDR3 DNA reads TGTGCCAGCAGCCCTTGGGGGAACGAAGCTTTCTTT.

The chain joins TRBV11-2 to TRBJ2-1, with unresolved D. Germline CDR1 reads SGHAT; CDR2 reads FQNNGV. The CDR3 length is 11 residues. V was cut by 6 bases and J by 10 bases, with 10 bases left in between. The CDR3 loop is CASRSLGEQFF. For the CDR3, the DNA is TGTGCCAGCAGGTCTCTGGGGGAGCAGTTCTTC.

The chain combines TRBV18 with TRBJ2-4; TRBD1 aligns across 10 bases. The CDR3 contains 17 residues. CDR1 is KGHSH, CDR2 LQKENI, per germline. The V and J ends lost 1 base and 3 bases, in that order; junction bases with no gene match: 6. The CDR3 here is CASSPLGDRGGKNIQYF. In DNA, the CDR3 is TGTGCCAGCTCACCACTGGGGGACAGGGGCGGCAAAAACATTCAGTACTTC.

The V and J genes are TRBV11-2 and TRBJ2-3; D is unclear. Germline assignment: CDR1 SGHAT and CDR2 FQNNGV. Trimming took off 2 bases at V and 2 bases at J, with 11 bases between the two ends. There are 15 residues in the CDR3. CDR3 protein: CASSLQTGITDTQYF. CDR3 DNA: TGTGCCAGCAGCTTACAAACGGGCATCACAGATACGCAGTATTTT.

This clone is a singleton in its sample. The chain carries TRBV5-1 and TRBJ2-5; the match to TRBD2 covers 10 bases. V lost 4 bases to trimming and J lost 4 bases; unmatched junction nucleotides: 10. CDR1 SGHRS and CDR2 YFSETQ come from the germline V gene. The CDR3 contains 16 residues. The CDR3 DNA sequence: TGCGCCAGCAGCCTAGGACTAGCGGCACAACTAGAGACCCAGTACTTC. Translated, it gives CASSLGLAAQLETQYF.

J is TRBJ2-7 and V is TRBV2, with TRBD1 matching over 9 bases. This CDR3 has 13 amino acids. CDR1 and CDR2 from the germline V gene are SNHLY and FYNNEI. After removal of 6 bases from V and 3 bases from J, the junction contained 3 bases not matched to a gene. CDR3 nucleotide sequence: TGTGCCAGCAGGACGACAGGGGGCTACGAGCAGTACTTC. Encoded protein: CASRTTGGYEQYF.

This clone occurred once. The chain joins TRBV18 to TRBJ2-1; the D gene could be TRBD1 or TRBD2 (5 bases each). Per the germline V gene, CDR1 is KGHSH and CDR2 is LQKENI. The CDR3 runs to 16 residues. V lost 1 base, J lost 3 bases, and 13 bases lay in between. The DNA of the CDR3 is TGTGCCAGCTCACCACTGGGACCGAGACTCTACAATGAGCAGTTCTTC. Translating it yields CASSPLGPRLYNEQFF.

This rearrangement joins TRBV7-6 to TRBJ1-1; the D is unclear. Germline V lookup: CDR1 SGHVS, CDR2 FNYEAQ. V dropped 1 base and J dropped 7 bases, with 10 bases sitting between them. This CDR3 is built from 13 residues. The CDR3 DNA reads as TGTGCCAGCAGCTTAGAACAGACCCGTGAAGCTTTCTTT. The encoded protein is CASSLEQTREAFF.

The table lists this clone with a count of one. The chain is built from TRBV7-9 and TRBJ2-7, with TRBD2 matching 7 bases. With 5 bases clipped from V and 0 bases from J, the junction kept 4 bases outside the gene matches. CDR3 size: 14 residues. The germline V gene encodes CDR1 SEHNR and CDR2 FQNEAQ (reference sequence). The CDR3 DNA reads TGTGCCAGCAGCAACACTAGCGTCTCCTACGAGCAGTACTTC. Encoded protein: CASSNTSVSYEQYF.

The rearrangement uses TRBV4-1 and TRBJ2-1, with D possibly being TRBD1 (5 bases). The germline V gene has CDR1 MGHRA and CDR2 YSYEKL. The length of the CDR3 is 13 residues. V dropped 3 bases and J dropped 10 bases, with 13 bases sitting between them. The CDR3 is CASSQFGANEQFF. The DNA of the CDR3 is TGCGCCAGCAGCCAGTTTGGGGCGAACGAGCAGTTCTTC.

This rearrangement joins TRBV5-4 to TRBJ2-1; the D call may be TRBD1 or TRBD2 (6 bases each). CDR1 and CDR2 (germline): SGHNT, YYREEE (reference sequence). CDR3 length: 14 amino acids. Trimming cost V 2 bases and J 7 bases, with 13 bases left between them. This chain's CDR3 is CASSFLVGGNEQFF. CDR3 bases: TGTGCCAGCAGCTTTCTAGTAGGGGGGAATGAGCAGTTCTTC.